These 14 T cell receptor beta chains were all obtained from the same sample, sequenced in a study of T cells in Graves' hyperthyroidism and ophthalmopathy. RNA transcripts gave rise to amplified TCR beta CDR3 regions. The HTBI primer set was used in a first-round RT-PCR of the TCR CDR3. TCRdb re-analysed the multiplex PCR reads in MiXCR, keeping a single row per CDR3 protein. Found here are 400,000 to 500,000 distinct CDR3 sequences, roughly 15% of them singletons; the top ten hold less than 15%. Sequenced input: blood. The receptors were gathered from a man younger than 35 with Graves' ophthalmopathy.

This clonotype has ten or more counts. The rearrangement uses TRBV27 and TRBJ2-5, with 8 bases aligning to TRBD2. The CDR3 extends over 13 amino acids. Unmatched junction bases numbered 8, after V lost 7 bases and J lost 7 bases. Germline V gene sequence: CDR1 MNHEY, CDR2 SMNVEV (reference sequence). The CDR3 region has the DNA TGTGCCAGCACCCCGGGGGGGATCCGGACCCAGTACTTC. This codes for CASTPGGIRTQYF.

The V and J genes are TRBV7-2 and TRBJ1-1; a weak D match, TRBD1 (5 bases). Germline-derived CDR1 and CDR2 are SGHTA and FQGNSA. Trimming cost V 1 base and J 5 bases, with 11 bases left between them. This CDR3 has 14 amino acids. The CDR3 region is CASSLERWGTEAFF. The CDR3 DNA follows: TGTGCCAGCAGCTTAGAACGGTGGGGGACTGAAGCTTTCTTT.

As for this clonotype: At one end the junction does not follow the germline gene, possibly because of a read error. V usage is TRBV5-1 and J usage is TRBJ2-7; D perhaps matches TRBD2 (6 bases). The CDR3 extends over 16 amino acids. The germline CDR1 and CDR2 sequences are SGHRS and YFSETQ. The CDR3 protein is CTSSWRLAGSGPEQYF. CDR3 bases: TGCACCAGCAGCTGGAGGCTGGCGGGGAGTGGCCCCGAGCAGTACTTC.

This clonotype appeared many times. V usage is TRBV29-1 and J usage is TRBJ1-1; D is unclear. The V gene lost 6 bases and the J gene lost 1 base, with 15 bases spanning the gap. CDR1 and CDR2 (germline): SQVTM, ANQGSEA. CDR3 length: 14 residues. The CDR3 sequence is CSVLPGEENTEAFF. CDR3 in DNA: TGCAGCGTCCTGCCCGGTGAGGAGAACACTGAAGCTTTCTTT. The whole variable domain, remainder taken from reference TRBV29-1 and TRBJ1-1, is SAVISQKPSRDICQRGTSLTIQCQVDSQVTMMFWYRQQPGQSLTLIATANQGSEATYESGFVIDKFPISRPNLTFSTLTVSNMSPEDSSIYLCSVLPGEENTEAFFGQGTRLTVV.

The table lists this clonotype with many counts. The gene calls are TRBV28 and TRBJ1-2, with unresolved D. The ends were cut back, 6 bases at V and 2 bases at J, with 13 bases in the middle. The CDR3 has 14 amino acids. The V gene's germline CDR1 is MDHEN and CDR2 SYDVKM. CDR3 coding DNA: TGTGCCAGCAGGGCGGCGACCCTAAACTATGGCTACACCTTC. This encodes CASRAATLNYGYTF.

The chain joins TRBV27 to TRBJ2-7; 9 bases map to TRBD1. This CDR3 spans 15 amino acids. Germline-derived CDR1 and CDR2 are MNHEY and SMNVEV (reference sequence). Unmatched junction bases numbered 10, after V lost 7 bases and J lost 3 bases. The CDR3 spells CASIKSSTGGYEQYF. The CDR3 coding sequence is TGTGCCAGCATCAAATCGTCGACAGGGGGCTACGAGCAGTACTTC.

This clonotype showed up many times. This CDR3 is CASSPPVGQGPWEQYF. CDR3 DNA sequence: TGTGCCAGCTCACCGCCTGTGGGACAGGGACCCTGGGAGCAGTACTTC. The gene calls are TRBV18 and TRBJ2-7, with 9 bases that match TRBD1. CDR1 and CDR2 from the germline V gene are KGHSH and LQKENI. There are 16 residues in the CDR3. V lost 3 bases and J lost 7; bases outside the gene matches: 13.

This clonotype was picked up a small number of times. The genes are TRBV18 and TRBJ2-5, with a possible D match to TRBD2 (6 bases). The CDR3 sequence is 14 residues long. Trimming took 0 bases from V and 4 from J, leaving 9 bases between them. Germline V gene lookup returns CDR1 KGHSH and CDR2 LQKENI. CDR3 bases: TGTGCCAGCTCACCACCGGGAGGAGGAGAGACCCAGTACTTC. Translated, it gives CASSPPGGGETQYF.

On this clonotype: At one end, the junction sequence differs from germline, possibly due to a read error. The chain is built from TRBV10-2 and TRBJ2-5; TRBD2 matches at 11 bases. The CDR3 consists of 13 residues. Looked up from germline, CDR1 is WSHSY and CDR2 is SAAADI. The chain's CDR3 is CACRLAGQETQYF. The CDR3 bases are TGCGCCTGCAGACTAGCGGGGCAAGAGACCCAGTACTTC.

This chain joins TRBV3-1 and TRBJ2-2, with D possibly called TRBD1 or TRBD2 (6 bases each). The V end lost 5 bases, the J end lost 5 bases, and 18 bases lay between the germline ends. Per germline, CDR1 LGHDT and CDR2 YNNKEL (reference sequence). CDR3 size: 16 residues. This CDR3 is CASSFLTGALTGELFF. The CDR3 DNA sequence: TGTGCCAGCAGCTTTCTAACGGGGGCGCTTACCGGGGAGCTGTTTTTT.

This clonotype came up many times. This rearrangement joins TRBV4-2 to TRBJ1-1; 8 bases match TRBD1. Germline CDR1 LGHNA, CDR2 YNFKEQ. This CDR3 is built from 15 residues. With 3 bases clipped from V and 6 bases from J, the junction kept 9 bases outside the gene matches. The CDR3 region has the DNA TGTGCCAGCAGCCAGAGCACAGGGGGTAGTTCTGAAGCTTTCTTT. This translates into CASSQSTGGSSEAFF.

The chain uses TRBV30 and TRBJ2-5; the match to TRBD2 covers 7 bases. Germline V lookup: CDR1 GTSNPN, CDR2 SVGIG (reference sequence). CDR3 length: 15 residues. Losses at the gene ends were 5 bases for V and 1 base for J; bases not matched to a gene: 10. The CDR3 DNA reads as TGTGCCTGGGGTCCTGGGGCTAGCGGCCAAGAGACCCAGTACTTC. It specifies CAWGPGASGQETQYF.

At least ten counts were recorded for this clonotype. The rearrangement joins TRBV28 to TRBJ1-3; 10 nucleotides agree with TRBD1. This CDR3 has 14 amino acids. V shed 5 bases and J 3 bases; nucleotides not matched to a gene: 1. CDR1 is MDHEN, CDR2 SYDVKM, per germline. CDR3 bases: TGTGCCAGCAGTGGACAGGGGGTTGGAAACACCATATATTTT. It yields the protein CASSGQGVGNTIYF.

The chain recombines TRBV6-9 with TRBJ1-3; no clear D. This CDR3 has 14 amino acids. Germline CDR1 MNHGY, CDR2 SVAAGI. V shed 4 bases and J shed 4 bases, with 11 bases lying between them. In nucleotides, the CDR3 is TGTGCCAGCAGTTGCTCGGAGGGCGGAAACACCATATATTTT. Encoded protein: CASSCSEGGNTIYF.